This record concerns one T cell receptor beta chain sequence. The target antigen is unknown. At one of its ends the junction is not consistent with the germline gene, which may arise from a read error. Time point given: week 5, during vaccination. Each dose of the vaccine consisted of 300 ug of mutant IDH1 20-mer peptide, with topical imiquimod. These data are taken from a study of a mutant IDH1 vaccine in newly diagnosed glioma. Study context: Once 4-6 weeks had passed after radiotherapy alone, vaccination started, or it started with temozolomide cycles.

Study-level points and caveats: Vaccine-induced immune responses were detected in roughly 92% of patients.

Clones were sequenced by immunoSEQ multiplex PCR, and TCRdb holds only the in-frame ones, with some missing. The table has 12,000 or so clones, roughly 84% seen once; the top ten hold less than 6%. The material sequenced was PBMCs, taken from a glioma patient whose treatment included an IDH1 peptide vaccine. The receptor was isolated from a woman in her thirties or forties with glioma. Some clones in this sample may be carry-over from other donors' samples.

The CDR3 bases are TGCGCCAGCAGCCCGGGACAGATAATGAACATTGAAGCTTTCTTT. It encodes CASSPGQIMNIEAFF. The chain links TRBV5-1 to TRBJ1-1; 7 positions match TRBD1. This CDR3 contains 15 residues. Germline CDR1 reads SGHRS; CDR2 reads YFSETQ.